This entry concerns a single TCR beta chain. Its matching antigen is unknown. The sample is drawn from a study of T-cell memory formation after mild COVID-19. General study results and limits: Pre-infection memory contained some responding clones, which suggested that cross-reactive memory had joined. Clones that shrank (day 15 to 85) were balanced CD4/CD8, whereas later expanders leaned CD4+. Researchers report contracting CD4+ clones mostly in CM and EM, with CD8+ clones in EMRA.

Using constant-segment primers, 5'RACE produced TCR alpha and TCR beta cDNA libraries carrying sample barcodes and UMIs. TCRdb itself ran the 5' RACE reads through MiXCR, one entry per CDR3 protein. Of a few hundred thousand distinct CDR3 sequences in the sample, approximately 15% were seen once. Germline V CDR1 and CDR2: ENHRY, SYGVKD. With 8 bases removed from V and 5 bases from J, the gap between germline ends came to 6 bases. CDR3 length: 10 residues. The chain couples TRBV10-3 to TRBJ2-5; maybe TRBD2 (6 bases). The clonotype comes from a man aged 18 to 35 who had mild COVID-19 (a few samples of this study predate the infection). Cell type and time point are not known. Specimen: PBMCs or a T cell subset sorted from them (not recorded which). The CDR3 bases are TGTGCCATCGGGGGGGAGACCCAGTACTTC. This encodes CAIGGETQYF.